This T cell receptor (beta chain) stems from a study of cytomegalovirus exposure and HLA in healthy donors. Study-wide results and limits: Data from an earlier analysis indicated that most TCR beta V segments were productive either about 87% or about 30% of the time. CMV serostatus was the sole immune exposure information available.

Comment on this clone: Its antigen is unidentified.

The CDR3 is made up of 12 amino acids. Per germline, CDR1 MNHEY and CDR2 SMNVEV (reference sequence). Trimming pared 3 bases from V and 8 bases from J, leaving 8 bases between. Healthy bone marrow donors made up the cohort. The PCR had 60 Vbeta and 13 Jbeta primers. The method was immunoSEQ multiplex PCR; TCRdb's version includes in-frame clones alone and lacks a portion of them. The sample includes roughly 100,000 clones, about 80% of them seen just once. This clonotype originated in a man aged 30 to 45 in good health and CMV-seronegative. Material for sequencing was PBMCs. The V and J genes are TRBV27 and TRBJ2-1; perhaps TRBD2 as D (6 bases). The CDR3 DNA follows: TGTGCCAGCAGTTTTGGAGGGGATGAGCAGTTCTTC. It specifies CASSFGGDEQFF.